These 3 T cell receptor beta chains originate from one sample sequenced in a study of blood T cell repertoires in COVID-19 (TCRdb year 2020). Library prep was done by the immunoSEQ multiplex PCR assay. The table was pulled from immuneACCESS by TCRdb, which kept in-frame rearrangements only. Such tables lose some clones; where checked, under half of the loss comes from unresolved V genes, and the rest has no known cause. The sample table holds around 190,000 clones, of which 70% to 90% were seen once. The leading ten clones occupy about 9.7% of the sample. What was sequenced was peripheral blood. The source is a man aged 45-60 years with active or convalescent COVID-19.

In regard to this clone: At one boundary the junction diverges from the germline segment, which might be a read error. The CDR3 is CASSDSKDRPRNRPQHF. In DNA form, the CDR3 reads TGTGCCAGCAGTGACTCTAAGGACAGGCCCCGGAATCGGCCCCAGCATTTT. V usage is TRBV6-4 and J usage is TRBJ1-5; 7 bases line up with TRBD1. Looked up from germline, CDR1 is MRHNA and CDR2 is SNTAGT. This CDR3 has 17 amino acids.

The V call is TRBV9, the J call TRBJ1-6; 9 nucleotides align to TRBD1. V lost 7 bases and J lost 10; bases outside the gene matches: 6. The CDR3 spans 13 residues. Germline CDR1 is SGDLS and CDR2 is YYNGEE. CDR3 sequence: CASQQGAGSPLHF. The CDR3 bases are TGTGCCAGCCAACAGGGGGCAGGGTCACCCCTCCACTTT.

The chain recombines TRBV3-1 (or the pseudogene TRBV3-2) with TRBJ1-1; TRBD1 is a possible D gene (5 bases). V was shortened by 5 bases and J by 2 bases, with 15 bases between the two germline ends. The CDR3 has 15 amino acids. Germline-derived CDR1 and CDR2 are LGHDT and YNNKEL (reference sequence). CDR3 sequence (DNA): TGTGCCAGCAGCAAAAAGACAGTCCTAAACACTGAAGCTTTCTTT. Protein: CASSKKTVLNTEAFF.